This is a list of T cell receptor beta chains from one sample in a study of cytomegalovirus exposure and HLA in healthy donors. The protocol was immunoSEQ multiplex PCR, while the TCRdb copy is restricted to in-frame clones and leaves out a portion. The data hold about 300,000 clones, with roughly 89% observed a single time. Sequenced sample: PBMCs. These TCRs come from a man aged 35 to 55 in good health and CMV-seropositive. Both conserved end residues are part of each CDR3. The order of the fields is clone size, J gene, V gene, D gene, CDR3 DNA, CDR3 protein. D genes are given only for firm matches. The listing skips clone size in some rows; elsewhere it reads once, few, many or a size class.

clone_size: .
j_call: TRBJ1-5
v_call: TRBV5-1
d_call: .
cdr3_nt: TGCGCCAGCAGCCCGGGACAAGACAATCAGCCCCAGCATTTT
cdr3_aa: CASSPGQDNQPQHF

clone_size: few
j_call: TRBJ1-5
v_call: TRBV9
d_call: .
cdr3_nt: TGTGCCAGCAGCGTAGACCCGGGGAGTCAGCCCCAGCATTTT
cdr3_aa: CASSVDPGSQPQHF

clone_size: .
j_call: TRBJ2-2
v_call: TRBV2
d_call: TRBD2
cdr3_nt: TGTGCCAGCAGTGATCGCAGCGGGAGGGCCGACGGGGAGCTGTTTTTT
cdr3_aa: CASSDRSGRADGELFF

clone_size: .
j_call: TRBJ2-7
v_call: TRBV6-5
d_call: TRBD2
cdr3_nt: TGTGCCAGCAGCCGGACTAGCGACTACGAGCAGTACTTC
cdr3_aa: CASSRTSDYEQYF

clone_size: .
j_call: TRBJ2-5
v_call: TRBV19
d_call: TRBD1
cdr3_nt: TGTGCCAGTAGCCCGGGACAGCGTTACCAAGAGACCCAGTACTTC
cdr3_aa: CASSPGQRYQETQYF

clone_size: .
j_call: TRBJ1-2
v_call: TRBV7-6
d_call: TRBD1
cdr3_nt: TGTGCCAGCAGCTTATACAGTCCCAGGGGGTCTAACTATGGCTACACCTTC
cdr3_aa: CASSLYSPRGSNYGYTF

clone_size: .
j_call: TRBJ2-5
v_call: TRBV5-4
d_call: .
cdr3_nt: TGTGCCAGCAGCTTGGGGCTGCAAGAGACCCAGTACTTC
cdr3_aa: CASSLGLQETQYF

clone_size: once
j_call: TRBJ2-5
v_call: TRBV4-2
d_call: TRBD2
cdr3_nt: TGTGCCAGCAGCCCCCTCCCGCTAGCGGGAGGGCGACAAGAGACCCAGTACTTC
cdr3_aa: CASSPLPLAGGRQETQYF

clone_size: .
j_call: TRBJ1-1
v_call: TRBV4-1
d_call: .
cdr3_nt: TGCGCCAGCAGCCAGGAGCCTCAGGGGAACACTGAAGCTTTCTTT
cdr3_aa: CASSQEPQGNTEAFF

clone_size: .
j_call: TRBJ2-3
v_call: TRBV11-3
d_call: .
cdr3_nt: TGTGCCAGCAGCTTAGGCGTATGGGGGGAGAGCACAGATACGCAGTATTTT
cdr3_aa: CASSLGVWGESTDTQYF

clone_size: .
j_call: TRBJ2-7
v_call: TRBV6-5
d_call: TRBD2
cdr3_nt: TGTGCCAGCAGTCCTAGCGGGAGGTCCTCCTACGAGCAGTACTTC
cdr3_aa: CASSPSGRSSYEQYF

clone_size: .
j_call: TRBJ1-5
v_call: TRBV2
d_call: .
cdr3_nt: TGTGCCAGCAGTGAACAGGGTAACAATCAGCCCCAGCATTTT
cdr3_aa: CASSEQGNNQPQHF

clone_size: .
j_call: TRBJ1-1
v_call: TRBV6-1
d_call: .
cdr3_nt: TGTGCCAGCAGCGGGAATACGGGGTTGAACACTGAAGCTTTCTTT
cdr3_aa: CASSGNTGLNTEAFF

clone_size: .
j_call: TRBJ2-7
v_call: TRBV5-1
d_call: .
cdr3_nt: TGCGCCAGCAGCTTGAGTTCGGCAGTGGGGGGATACGAGCAGTACTTC
cdr3_aa: CASSLSSAVGGYEQYF

clone_size: .
j_call: TRBJ2-1
v_call: TRBV4-1
d_call: .
cdr3_nt: TGCGCCAGCAGCCAAGAACGGTACAATGAGCAGTTCTTC
cdr3_aa: CASSQERYNEQFF

clone_size: .
j_call: TRBJ2-7
v_call: TRBV4-2
d_call: TRBD2
cdr3_nt: TGTGCCAGCAGCCACGGCTTTTCGATAGGACTAGCTGGGTGGGAGCAGTACTTC
cdr3_aa: CASSHGFSIGLAGWEQYF

clone_size: .
j_call: TRBJ2-1
v_call: TRBV5-4
d_call: .
cdr3_nt: TGTGCCAGCAGCTCCCTCCTAGAGATTTCCTACAATGAGCAGTTCTTC
cdr3_aa: CASSSLLEISYNEQFF

clone_size: .
j_call: TRBJ1-1
v_call: TRBV14
d_call: .
cdr3_nt: TGTGCCAGCAGCCAAGTTTTAAACACTGAAGCTTTCTTT
cdr3_aa: CASSQVLNTEAFF

clone_size: .
j_call: TRBJ1-2
v_call: TRBV6-5
d_call: .
cdr3_nt: TGTGCCAGCAGGGTACAGGGACGCTATGGCTACACCTTC
cdr3_aa: CASRVQGRYGYTF

clone_size: .
j_call: TRBJ2-7
v_call: TRBV7-9
d_call: .
cdr3_nt: TGTGCCAGCAGCTTACACGGGAGCTACGAGCAGTACTTC
cdr3_aa: CASSLHGSYEQYF

clone_size: .
j_call: TRBJ1-2
v_call: TRBV6-5
d_call: .
cdr3_nt: TGTGCCAGCAGTTCGTTCAGGGACTATGGCTACACCTTC
cdr3_aa: CASSSFRDYGYTF

clone_size: .
j_call: TRBJ2-7
v_call: TRBV6-1
d_call: TRBD2
cdr3_nt: TGTGCCAGCAAGGGACTAGCAAACGAGCAGTACTTC
cdr3_aa: CASKGLANEQYF

clone_size: .
j_call: TRBJ2-7
v_call: TRBV7-2
d_call: .
cdr3_nt: TGTGCCAGCAGCTTAGGGGGGGTCTGGGAGCAGTACTTC
cdr3_aa: CASSLGGVWEQYF

clone_size: .
j_call: TRBJ2-1
v_call: TRBV2
d_call: .
cdr3_nt: TGTGCCAGCAGTTCAGGGGATAAGCAGTTCTTC
cdr3_aa: CASSSGDKQFF

clone_size: .
j_call: TRBJ2-2
v_call: TRBV7-9
d_call: .
cdr3_nt: TGTGCCAGCAGCTTACGGGGGAACACCGGGGAGCTGTTTTTT
cdr3_aa: CASSLRGNTGELFF

clone_size: .
j_call: TRBJ1-5
v_call: TRBV19
d_call: .
cdr3_nt: TGTGCCAGTAGTATGGAGCGTGGGATGGGGCTCCAGCCCCAGCATTTT
cdr3_aa: CASSMERGMGLQPQHF

clone_size: .
j_call: TRBJ2-5
v_call: TRBV19
d_call: .
cdr3_nt: TGTGCCAGTAGTATACGAGGAGATTACCAAGAGACCCAGTACTTC
cdr3_aa: CASSIRGDYQETQYF

clone_size: .
j_call: TRBJ1-3
v_call: TRBV16
d_call: .
cdr3_nt: TGTGCCAGCAGCCAATCGCGGGATGGTGGAAACACCATATATTTT
cdr3_aa: CASSQSRDGGNTIYF

clone_size: once
j_call: TRBJ2-3
v_call: TRBV10-1
d_call: .
cdr3_nt: TGCGCCAGCAGTGAGCGGGGTAGGGACACAGATACGCAGTATTTT
cdr3_aa: CASSERGRDTDTQYF

clone_size: .
j_call: TRBJ1-2
v_call: TRBV6-1
d_call: .
cdr3_nt: TGTGCCAGCAGTGAATCGGGATGGTCAGAGGTCGGCTACACCTTC
cdr3_aa: CASSESGWSEVGYTF

clone_size: .
j_call: TRBJ2-7
v_call: TRBV19
d_call: .
cdr3_nt: TGTGCCAGTAGTATCGGGAGCTCCTACGAGCAGTACTTC
cdr3_aa: CASSIGSSYEQYF

clone_size: .
j_call: TRBJ2-7
v_call: TRBV5-1
d_call: TRBD2
cdr3_nt: TGCGCCAGCAGCTTGGCTAGCGGGGGGAGCTACGAGCAGTACTTC
cdr3_aa: CASSLASGGSYEQYF

clone_size: .
j_call: TRBJ2-7
v_call: TRBV28
d_call: .
cdr3_nt: TGTGCCAGCAGTTTATTCGTCGCGGGGCGAGACTACGAGCAGTACTTC
cdr3_aa: CASSLFVAGRDYEQYF

clone_size: .
j_call: TRBJ2-7
v_call: TRBV27
d_call: TRBD1
cdr3_nt: TGTGCCAGCAGTTTTCGACAGGGCTACGAGCAGTACTTC
cdr3_aa: CASSFRQGYEQYF

clone_size: .
j_call: TRBJ2-5
v_call: TRBV7-2
d_call: .
cdr3_nt: TGTGCCAGCAGCACACAGGGTAACCAAGAGACCCAGTACTTC
cdr3_aa: CASSTQGNQETQYF

clone_size: .
j_call: TRBJ2-1
v_call: TRBV7-3
d_call: .
cdr3_nt: TGTGCCAGCAGCCTAGGGGATGAGCAGTTCTTC
cdr3_aa: CASSLGDEQFF

clone_size: .
j_call: TRBJ1-4
v_call: TRBV7-9
d_call: .
cdr3_nt: TGTTCCAGCAGCCGGTCCCTAGGGGCAACTAATGAAAAACTGTTTTTT
cdr3_aa: CSSSRSLGATNEKLFF

clone_size: few
j_call: TRBJ1-2
v_call: TRBV11-2
d_call: TRBD1
cdr3_nt: TGTGCCAGCAGCTTAGGGGGACGGGACAGTAACTATGGCTACACCTTC
cdr3_aa: CASSLGGRDSNYGYTF